The clone carrying this T cell receptor (beta chain) was counted only a few times. What it binds is unknown. Using unique molecular identifiers, the investigators prepared the TCRbeta library. Each CDR3 protein gets one entry after TCRdb re-called the PCR reads with MiXCR. The repertoire holds 200,000 to 250,000 distinct CDR3 sequences, around 9.9% seen once, with 28% in the top ten. This sample is drawn from a study of T-cell reconstitution after alpha-beta-depleted transplantation in children. General study findings and limits: T-cell counts and diversity at one year post-transplant came mainly from newly produced T cells. Day-60 TCRbeta diversity that was high in some patients was derived from surviving recipient T cells and thymic progenitors. By about two months after transplant, alpha-beta T cells reportedly arose from several hundred graft clones that had expanded.

The CDR3 covers 17 residues. V dropped 1 base and J dropped 0 bases, with 15 bases sitting between them. The germline V gene encodes CDR1 SEHNR and CDR2 FQNEAQ (reference sequence). Here the sequenced sample was PBMCs, taken before TCRalphabeta/CD19-depleted stem cell transplant. This sequence was found in a child younger than two with acute myeloid leukemia, due to receive a stem cell transplant. V usage is TRBV7-9 and J usage is TRBJ1-1; D possibly corresponds to TRBD1 (6 bases). The DNA of the CDR3 is TGTGCCAGCAGCTTAGGGCAGGGGAGTTTGATGAACACTGAAGCTTTCTTT. It codes for CASSLGQGSLMNTEAFF. Drawing the rest from reference TRBV7-9 and TRBJ1-1, the complete variable domain is DTGVSQNPRHKITKRGQNVTFRCDPISEHNRLYWYRQTLGQGPEFLTYFQNEAQLEKSRLLSDRFSAERPKGSFSTLEIQRTEQGDSAMYLCASSLGQGSLMNTEAFFGQGTRLTVV.